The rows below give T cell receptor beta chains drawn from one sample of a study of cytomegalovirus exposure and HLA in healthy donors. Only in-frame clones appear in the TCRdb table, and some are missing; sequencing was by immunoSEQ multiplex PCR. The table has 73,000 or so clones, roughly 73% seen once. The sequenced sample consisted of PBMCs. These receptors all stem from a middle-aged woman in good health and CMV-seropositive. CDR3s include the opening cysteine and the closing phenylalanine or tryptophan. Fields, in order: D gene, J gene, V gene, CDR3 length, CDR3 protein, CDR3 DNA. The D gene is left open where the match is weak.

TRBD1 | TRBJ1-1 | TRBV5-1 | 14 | CASSFRDRGTEAFF | TGCGCCAGCAGCTTCAGGGACAGGGGCACTGAAGCTTTCTTT
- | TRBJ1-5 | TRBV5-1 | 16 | CASSSRKGLSNQPQHF | TGCGCCAGCAGCTCCCGTAAGGGGTTGAGCAATCAGCCCCAGCATTTT
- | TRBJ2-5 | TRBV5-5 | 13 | CASSLSGRVAQYF | TGTGCCAGCAGCTTGTCCGGCAGGGTGGCCCAGTACTTC
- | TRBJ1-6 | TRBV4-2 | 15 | CASSQGARVNSPLHF | TGTGCCAGCAGCCAAGGGGCCAGGGTTAATTCACCCCTCCACTTT
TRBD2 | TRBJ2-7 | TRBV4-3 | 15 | CASSQGRETLDEQYF | TGCGCCAGCAGCCAAGGGCGGGAGACTCTAGACGAGCAGTACTTC
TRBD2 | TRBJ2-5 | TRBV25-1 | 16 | CASSEVGEGRQETQYF | TGTGCCAGCAGTGAGGTCGGGGAGGGCCGGCAAGAGACCCAGTACTTC
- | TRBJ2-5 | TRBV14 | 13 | CASSRRVGETQYF | TGTGCCAGCAGTAGGAGGGTCGGTGAGACCCAGTACTTC
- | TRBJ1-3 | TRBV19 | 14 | CASSSTGLRNTIYF | TGTGCCAGTAGTTCCACAGGGCTGAGGAACACCATATATTTT
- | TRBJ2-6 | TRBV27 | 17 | CASSSIGSNSGANVLTF | TGTGCCAGCAGTTCAATTGGGAGCAACTCTGGGGCCAACGTCCTGACTTTC
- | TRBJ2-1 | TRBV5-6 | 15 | CASSLQGRGYNEQFF | TGTGCCAGCAGCTTACAGGGTAGGGGGTACAATGAGCAGTTCTTC
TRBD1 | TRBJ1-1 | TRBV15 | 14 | CATSRLGTGGRAFF | TGTGCCACCAGCAGGTTAGGGACAGGGGGCAGAGCTTTCTTT
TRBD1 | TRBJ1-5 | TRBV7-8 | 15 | CASSPSRGLRQPQHF | TGTGCCAGCAGCCCCAGCAGGGGGCTGAGGCAGCCCCAGCATTTT
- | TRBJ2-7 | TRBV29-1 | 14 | CSATGREDGYEQYF | TGCAGCGCAACCGGCAGGGAGGATGGGTACGAGCAGTACTTC
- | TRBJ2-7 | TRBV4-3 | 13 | CASSVEIQYEQYF | TGCGCCAGCAGTGTGGAGATCCAATACGAGCAGTACTTC
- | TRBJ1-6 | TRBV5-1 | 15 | CASSLEAQGDSPLHF | TGCGCCAGCAGCTTGGAGGCCCAGGGTGATTCACCCCTCCACTTT
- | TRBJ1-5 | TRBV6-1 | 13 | CASSERGDQPQHF | TGTGCCAGCAGTGAACGGGGAGATCAGCCCCAGCATTTT
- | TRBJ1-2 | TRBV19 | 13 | CASSMTGDYGYTF | TGTGCCAGTAGTATGACAGGAGACTATGGCTACACCTTC